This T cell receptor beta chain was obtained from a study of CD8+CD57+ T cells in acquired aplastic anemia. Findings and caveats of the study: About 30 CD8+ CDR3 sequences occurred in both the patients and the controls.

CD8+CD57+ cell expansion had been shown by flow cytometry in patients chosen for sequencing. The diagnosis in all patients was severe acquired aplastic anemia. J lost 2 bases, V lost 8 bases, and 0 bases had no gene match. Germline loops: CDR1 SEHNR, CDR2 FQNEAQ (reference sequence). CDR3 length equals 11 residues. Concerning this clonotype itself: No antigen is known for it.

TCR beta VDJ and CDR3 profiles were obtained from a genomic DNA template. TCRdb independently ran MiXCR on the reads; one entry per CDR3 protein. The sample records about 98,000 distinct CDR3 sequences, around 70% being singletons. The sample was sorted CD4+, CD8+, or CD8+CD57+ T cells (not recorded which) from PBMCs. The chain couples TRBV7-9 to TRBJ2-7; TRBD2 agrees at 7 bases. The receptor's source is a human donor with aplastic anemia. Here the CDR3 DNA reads TGTGCCAGCGGGGGGGCCTACGAGCAGTACTTC. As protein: CASGGAYEQYF.